This T cell receptor (beta chain) comes out of a study of blood T cell repertoires in COVID-19. Looking at the study overall: Samples of COVID-19 (acute and convalescent) were obtained from the United States, Italy and Spain. T cells, B-cell-depleted T cells, or PBMCs provided the cDNA or gDNA that served as material.

Germline V gene data show CDR1 as SGHDT and CDR2 as YYEEEE. The V gene end was trimmed by 0 bases and the J gene end by 0 bases; junction bases not matched to a gene: 3. The CDR3 sequence is 15 residues long. Only in-frame clones appear in the TCRdb table, and some are missing; sequencing was by immunoSEQ multiplex PCR. The sample lists more than 150,000 clones; around 84% were seen once. Individuals aged about 18 to 100 years were recruited from about two dozen US areas. This TCR was recovered from a woman in her forties or fifties who had recovered from COVID-19. The V and J genes are TRBV5-6 and TRBJ2-7, with 7 positions matching TRBD1. The sequencing sample was made of PBMCs or T cells enriched from blood (not recorded which). In nucleotides, the CDR3 is TGTGCCAGCAGCTTGGCACCAGGGGGCTCCTACGAGCAGTACTTC. Translated, it gives CASSLAPGGSYEQYF.